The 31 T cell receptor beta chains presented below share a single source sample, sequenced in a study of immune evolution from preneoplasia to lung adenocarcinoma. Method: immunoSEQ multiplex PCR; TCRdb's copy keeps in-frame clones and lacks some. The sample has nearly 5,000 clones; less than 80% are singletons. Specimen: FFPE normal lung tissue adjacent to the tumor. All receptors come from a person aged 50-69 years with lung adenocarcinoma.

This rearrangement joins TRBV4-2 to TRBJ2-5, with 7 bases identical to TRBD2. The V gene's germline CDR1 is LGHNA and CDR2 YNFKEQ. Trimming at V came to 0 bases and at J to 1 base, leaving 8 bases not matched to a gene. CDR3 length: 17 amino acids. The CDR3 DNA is TGTGCCAGCAGCCAAGAGGGGGGAGGGAGCGGCCAAGAGACCCAGTACTTC. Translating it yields CASSQEGGGSGQETQYF.

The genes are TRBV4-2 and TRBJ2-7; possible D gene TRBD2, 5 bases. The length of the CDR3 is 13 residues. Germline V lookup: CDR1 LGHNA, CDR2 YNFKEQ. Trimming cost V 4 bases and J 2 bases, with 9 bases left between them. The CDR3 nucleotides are TGTGCCAGCAGCCTATTGGAGGCCTACGAGCAGTACTTC. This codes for CASSLLEAYEQYF.

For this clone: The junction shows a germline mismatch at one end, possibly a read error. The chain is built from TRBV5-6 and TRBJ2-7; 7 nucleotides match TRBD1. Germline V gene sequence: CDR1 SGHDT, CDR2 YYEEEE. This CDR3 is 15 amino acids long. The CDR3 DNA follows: TGTGCCAGCAGCACATATGCCGGGACAGAGTACGCGCAGTACTTC. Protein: CASSTYAGTEYAQYF.

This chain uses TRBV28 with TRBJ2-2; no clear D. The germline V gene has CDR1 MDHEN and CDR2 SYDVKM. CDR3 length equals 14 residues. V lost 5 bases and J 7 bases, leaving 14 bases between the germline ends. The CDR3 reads CASSTMDRNGELFF. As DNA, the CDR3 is TGTGCCAGCAGTACCATGGACCGCAACGGGGAGCTGTTTTTT.

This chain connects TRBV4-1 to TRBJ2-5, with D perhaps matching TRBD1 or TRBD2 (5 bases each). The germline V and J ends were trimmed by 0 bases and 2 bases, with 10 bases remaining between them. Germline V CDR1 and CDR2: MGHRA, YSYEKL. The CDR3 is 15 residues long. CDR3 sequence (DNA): TGCGCCAGCAGCCAAGAAGAGGGGTGGCAAGAGACCCAGTACTTC. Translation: CASSQEEGWQETQYF.

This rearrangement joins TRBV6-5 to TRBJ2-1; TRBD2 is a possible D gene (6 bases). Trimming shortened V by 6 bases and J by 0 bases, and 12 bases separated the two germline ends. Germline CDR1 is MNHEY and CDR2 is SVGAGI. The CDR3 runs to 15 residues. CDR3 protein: CASRSGPSSYNEQFF. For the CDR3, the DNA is TGTGCCAGCAGGAGCGGGCCTAGCTCCTACAATGAGCAGTTCTTC.

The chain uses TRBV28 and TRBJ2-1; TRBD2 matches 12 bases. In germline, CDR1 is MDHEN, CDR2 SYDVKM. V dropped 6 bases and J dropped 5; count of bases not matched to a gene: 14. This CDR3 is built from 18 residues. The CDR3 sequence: CASRTLFLAGGPDNEQFF. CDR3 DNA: TGTGCCAGCAGGACTTTATTCCTAGCGGGAGGGCCGGACAATGAGCAGTTCTTC.

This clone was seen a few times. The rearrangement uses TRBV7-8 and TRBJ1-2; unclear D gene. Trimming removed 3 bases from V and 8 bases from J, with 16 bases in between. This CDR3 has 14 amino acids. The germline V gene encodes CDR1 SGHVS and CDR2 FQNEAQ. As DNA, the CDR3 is TGTGCCAGCAGCTTCTCTGGTCAGGCGGCAGGCTACACCTTC. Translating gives CASSFSGQAAGYTF.

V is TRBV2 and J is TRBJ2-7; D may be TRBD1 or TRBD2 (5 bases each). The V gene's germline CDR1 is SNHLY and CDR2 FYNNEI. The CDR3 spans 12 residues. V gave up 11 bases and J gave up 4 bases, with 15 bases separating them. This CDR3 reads CAGRDDQYEQYF. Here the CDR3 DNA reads TGTGCCGGTAGGGACGACCAGTACGAGCAGTACTTC.

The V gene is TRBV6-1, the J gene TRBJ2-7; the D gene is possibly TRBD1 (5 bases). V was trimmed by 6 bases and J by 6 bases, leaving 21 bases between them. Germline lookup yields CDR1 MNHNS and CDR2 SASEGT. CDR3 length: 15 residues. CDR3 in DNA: TGTGCCAGCAGCGGCACGCTTCGGCAGGGCAGCGAGCAGTACTTC. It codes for CASSGTLRQGSEQYF.

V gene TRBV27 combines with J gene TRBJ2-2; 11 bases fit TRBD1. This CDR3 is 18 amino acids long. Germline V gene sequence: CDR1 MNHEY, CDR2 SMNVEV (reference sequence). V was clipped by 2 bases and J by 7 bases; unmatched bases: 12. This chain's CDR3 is CASSLRGSRTGGIGELFF. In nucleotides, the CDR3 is TGTGCCAGCAGTTTAAGGGGTAGTAGGACAGGGGGCATCGGGGAGCTGTTTTTT.

The CDR3 reads CASSPGGSAEAFF. CDR3 nucleotide sequence: TGTGCCAGCTCACCAGGGGGCAGTGCTGAAGCTTTCTTT. This chain joins TRBV18 and TRBJ1-1; the D gene is possibly TRBD1 (6 bases). This CDR3 is 13 amino acids long. V was trimmed by 2 bases and J by 6 bases, leaving 10 bases between them. Germline loops: CDR1 KGHSH, CDR2 LQKENI.

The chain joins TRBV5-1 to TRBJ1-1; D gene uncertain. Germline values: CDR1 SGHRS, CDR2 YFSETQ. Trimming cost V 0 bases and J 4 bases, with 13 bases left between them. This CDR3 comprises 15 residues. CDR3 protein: CASSLGWAASTEAFF. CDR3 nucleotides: TGCGCCAGCAGCTTGGGATGGGCAGCTTCCACTGAAGCTTTCTTT.

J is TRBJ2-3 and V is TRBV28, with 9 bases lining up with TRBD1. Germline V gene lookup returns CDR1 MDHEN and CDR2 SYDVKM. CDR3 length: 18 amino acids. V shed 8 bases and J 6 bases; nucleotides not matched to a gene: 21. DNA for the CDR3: TGTGCCAGCGGAAACAGGGGGCGCGGGATCCAAGGGGGGGATACGCAGTATTTT. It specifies CASGNRGRGIQGGDTQYF.

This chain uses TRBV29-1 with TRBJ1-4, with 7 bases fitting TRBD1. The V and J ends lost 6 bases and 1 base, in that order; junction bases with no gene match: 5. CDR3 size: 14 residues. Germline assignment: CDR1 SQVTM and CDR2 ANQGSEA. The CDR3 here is CSVGTAGTNEKLFF. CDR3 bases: TGCAGCGTAGGGACAGCGGGAACTAATGAAAAACTGTTTTTT. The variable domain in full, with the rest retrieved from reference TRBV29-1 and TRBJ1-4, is SAVISQKPSRDICQRGTSLTIQCQVDSQVTMMFWYRQQPGQSLTLIATANQGSEATYESGFVIDKFPISRPNLTFSTLTVSNMSPEDSSIYLCSVGTAGTNEKLFFGSGTQLSVL.

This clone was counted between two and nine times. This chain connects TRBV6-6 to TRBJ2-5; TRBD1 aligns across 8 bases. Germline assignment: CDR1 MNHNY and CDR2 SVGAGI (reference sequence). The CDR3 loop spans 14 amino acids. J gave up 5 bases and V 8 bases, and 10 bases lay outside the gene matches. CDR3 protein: CASRLDRGFETQYF. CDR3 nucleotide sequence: TGTGCCAGCCGATTAGACAGGGGTTTCGAGACCCAGTACTTC.

The CDR3 here is CAGGQGDYGYTF. The CDR3 bases are TGTGCCGGAGGACAGGGGGACTATGGCTACACCTTC. The chain carries TRBV6-5 and TRBJ1-2, with 10 nucleotides matching TRBD1. J gave up 3 bases and V 11 bases, and 3 bases lay outside the gene matches. The CDR3 sequence is 12 residues long. Germline loops: CDR1 MNHEY, CDR2 SVGAGI.

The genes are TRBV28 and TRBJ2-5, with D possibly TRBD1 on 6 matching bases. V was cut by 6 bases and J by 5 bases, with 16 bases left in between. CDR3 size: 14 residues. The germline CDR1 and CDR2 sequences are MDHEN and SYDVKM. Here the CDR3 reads CASSPLQGTETQYF. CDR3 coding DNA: TGTGCCAGCAGCCCGTTACAGGGTACGGAGACCCAGTACTTC.

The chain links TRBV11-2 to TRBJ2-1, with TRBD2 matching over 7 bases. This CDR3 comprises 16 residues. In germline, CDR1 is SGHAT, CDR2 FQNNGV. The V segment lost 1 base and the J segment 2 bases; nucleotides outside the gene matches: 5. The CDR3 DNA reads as TGTGCCAGCAGCTTAGGCCTAGCGGTCCCCTACAATGAGCAGTTCTTC. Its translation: CASSLGLAVPYNEQFF.

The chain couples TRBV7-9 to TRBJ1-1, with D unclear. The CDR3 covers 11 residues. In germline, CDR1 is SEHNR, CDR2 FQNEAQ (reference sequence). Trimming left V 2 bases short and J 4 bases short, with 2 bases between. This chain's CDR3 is CASSLSTEAFF. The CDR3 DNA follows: TGTGCCAGCAGCTTAAGCACTGAAGCTTTCTTT. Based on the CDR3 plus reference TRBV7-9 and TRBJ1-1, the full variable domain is DTGVSQNPRHKITKRGQNVTFRCDPISEHNRLYWYRQTLGQGPEFLTYFQNEAQLEKSRLLSDRFSAERPKGSFSTLEIQRTEQGDSAMYLCASSLSTEAFFGQGTRLTVV.

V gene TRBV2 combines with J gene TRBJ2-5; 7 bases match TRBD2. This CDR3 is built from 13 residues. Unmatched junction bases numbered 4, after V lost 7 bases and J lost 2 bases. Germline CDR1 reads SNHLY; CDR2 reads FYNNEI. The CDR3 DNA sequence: TGTGCCAGCACTCGCGGGGGTCAAGAGACCCAGTACTTC. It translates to CASTRGGQETQYF.

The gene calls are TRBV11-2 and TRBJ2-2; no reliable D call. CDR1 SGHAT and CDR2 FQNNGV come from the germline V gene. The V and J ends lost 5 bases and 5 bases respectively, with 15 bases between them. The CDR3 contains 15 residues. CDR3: CASSPLSFGTGELFF. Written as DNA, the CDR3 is TGTGCCAGCAGCCCACTTAGTTTCGGGACCGGGGAGCTGTTTTTT.

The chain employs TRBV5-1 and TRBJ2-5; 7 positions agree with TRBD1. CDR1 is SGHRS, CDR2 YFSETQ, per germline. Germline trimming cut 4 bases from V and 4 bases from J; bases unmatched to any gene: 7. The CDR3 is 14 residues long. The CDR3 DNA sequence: TGCGCCAGCAGCCCAACAGGGGAAGGAGAGACCCAGTACTTC. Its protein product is CASSPTGEGETQYF.

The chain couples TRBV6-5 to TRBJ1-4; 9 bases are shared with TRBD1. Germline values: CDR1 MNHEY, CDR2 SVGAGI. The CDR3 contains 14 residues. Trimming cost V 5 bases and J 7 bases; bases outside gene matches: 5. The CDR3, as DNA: TGTGCCAGCAGTAACAGGGGGCAGGGTGAAAAACTGTTTTTT. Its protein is CASSNRGQGEKLFF.

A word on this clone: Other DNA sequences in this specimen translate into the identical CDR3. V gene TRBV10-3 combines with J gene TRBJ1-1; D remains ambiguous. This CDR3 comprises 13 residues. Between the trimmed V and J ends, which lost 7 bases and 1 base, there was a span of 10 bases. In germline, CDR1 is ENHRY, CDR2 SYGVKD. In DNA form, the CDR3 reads TGTGCCATCAACAGACAACAGAACACTGAAGCTTTCTTT. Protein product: CAINRQQNTEAFF.

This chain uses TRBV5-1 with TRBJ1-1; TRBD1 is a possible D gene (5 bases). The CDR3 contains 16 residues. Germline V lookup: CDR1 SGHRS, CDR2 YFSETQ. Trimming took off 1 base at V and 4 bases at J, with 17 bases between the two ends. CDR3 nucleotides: TGCGCCAGCAGCTTGTATTCGGGGCTCTGGGGCACTGAAGCTTTCTTT. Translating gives CASSLYSGLWGTEAFF.

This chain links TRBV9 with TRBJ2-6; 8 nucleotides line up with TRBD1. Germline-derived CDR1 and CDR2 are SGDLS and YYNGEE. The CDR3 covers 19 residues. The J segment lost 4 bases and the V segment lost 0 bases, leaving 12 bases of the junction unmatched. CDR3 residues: CASSVGRDGTGLGANVLTF. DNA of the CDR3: TGTGCCAGCAGCGTAGGCCGAGACGGGACAGGTCTCGGGGCCAACGTCCTGACTTTC. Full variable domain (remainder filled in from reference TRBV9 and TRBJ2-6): DSGVTQTPKHLITATGQRVTLRCSPRSGDLSVYWYQQSLDQGLQFLIQYYNGEERAKGNILERFSAQQFPDLHSELNLSSLELGDSALYFCASSVGRDGTGLGANVLTFGAGSRLTVL.

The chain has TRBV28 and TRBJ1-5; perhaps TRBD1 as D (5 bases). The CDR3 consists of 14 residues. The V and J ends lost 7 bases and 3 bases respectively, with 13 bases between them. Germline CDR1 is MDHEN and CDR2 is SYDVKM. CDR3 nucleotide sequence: TGTGCCAGCACACCCCGGGACGTCAATCAGCCCCAGCATTTT. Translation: CASTPRDVNQPQHF.

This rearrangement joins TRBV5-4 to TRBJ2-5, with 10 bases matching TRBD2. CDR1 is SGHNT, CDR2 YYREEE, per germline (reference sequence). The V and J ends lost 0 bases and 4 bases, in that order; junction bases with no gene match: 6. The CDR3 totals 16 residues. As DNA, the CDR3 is TGTGCCAGCAGCTTGGCAACTAGCGGGACCCCAGAGACCCAGTACTTC. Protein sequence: CASSLATSGTPETQYF. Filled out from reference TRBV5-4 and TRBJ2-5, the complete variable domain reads ETGVTQSPTHLIKTRGQQVTLRCSSQSGHNTVSWYQQALGQGPQFIFQYYREEENGRGNFPPRFSGLQFPNYSSELNVNALELDDSALYLCASSLATSGTPETQYFGPGTRLLVL.

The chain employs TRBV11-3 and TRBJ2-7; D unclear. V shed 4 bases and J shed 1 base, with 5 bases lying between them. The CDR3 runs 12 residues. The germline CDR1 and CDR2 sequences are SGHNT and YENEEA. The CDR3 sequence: CASSYRSYEQYF. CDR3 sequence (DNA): TGTGCCAGCAGCTATCGGTCCTACGAGCAGTACTTC.

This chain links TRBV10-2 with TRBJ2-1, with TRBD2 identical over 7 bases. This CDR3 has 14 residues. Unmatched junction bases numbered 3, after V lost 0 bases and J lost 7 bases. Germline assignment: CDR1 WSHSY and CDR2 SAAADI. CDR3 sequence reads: CASSESGGPNEQFF. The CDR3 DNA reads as TGCGCCAGCAGTGAGTCGGGAGGGCCGAATGAGCAGTTCTTC.